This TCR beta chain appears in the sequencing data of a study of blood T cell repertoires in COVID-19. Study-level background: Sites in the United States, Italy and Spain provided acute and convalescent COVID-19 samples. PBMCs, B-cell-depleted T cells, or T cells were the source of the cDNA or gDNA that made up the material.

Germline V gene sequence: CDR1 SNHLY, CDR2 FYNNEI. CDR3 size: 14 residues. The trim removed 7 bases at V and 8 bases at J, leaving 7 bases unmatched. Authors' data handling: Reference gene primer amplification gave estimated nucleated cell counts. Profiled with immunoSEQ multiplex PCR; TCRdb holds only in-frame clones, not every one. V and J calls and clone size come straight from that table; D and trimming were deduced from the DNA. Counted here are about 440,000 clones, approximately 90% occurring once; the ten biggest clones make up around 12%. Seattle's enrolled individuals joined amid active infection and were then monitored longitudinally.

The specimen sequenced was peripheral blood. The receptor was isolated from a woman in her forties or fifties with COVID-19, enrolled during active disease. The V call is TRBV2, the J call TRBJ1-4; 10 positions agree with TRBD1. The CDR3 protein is CASTTTGGKEKLFF. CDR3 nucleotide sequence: TGTGCCAGCACCACGACAGGGGGCAAAGAAAAACTGTTTTTT.